Shown below are 28 T cell receptor beta chains from a single sample sequenced in a study of T cell changes during pregnancy in multiple sclerosis. Repertoires were generated with immunoSEQ multiplex PCR, while TCRdb's copy carries only in-frame clones and drops some. The sample lists approximately 64,000 clones, 80% to 95% occurring once. The sample here was peripheral blood, taken in the first trimester of pregnancy. The receptors were sampled from a female donor with multiple sclerosis, enrolled in a pregnancy study.

This clone was recorded a few times. In DNA, the CDR3 is TGTGCCAGCAGCGGCGGCCTCTCGGGACTGAAGAATGAAGCTTTCTTT. Translation: CASSGGLSGLKNEAFF. The rearrangement links TRBV9 to TRBJ1-1, with D maybe TRBD1 (5 bases). The CDR3 spans 16 residues. The germline V and J ends were trimmed by 3 bases and 7 bases, with 22 bases remaining between them. Germline CDR1 is SGDLS and CDR2 is YYNGEE.

The chain recombines TRBV5-6 with TRBJ1-1, with D possibly TRBD1 on 5 matching bases. The germline CDR1 and CDR2 sequences are SGHDT and YYEEEE. V was shortened by 1 base and J by 7 bases, with 17 bases between the two germline ends. The CDR3 has 15 amino acids. For the CDR3, the DNA is TGTGCCAGCAGCTTGTCGGGACTTGGGGCTTTTGAAGCTTTCTTT. This translates into CASSLSGLGAFEAFF.

This chain uses TRBV10-3 with TRBJ1-1, with TRBD1 identical over 8 bases. J gave up 1 base and V 6 bases, and 1 base lay outside the gene matches. The germline V gene encodes CDR1 ENHRY and CDR2 SYGVKD. The CDR3 contains 13 residues. The CDR3 loop is CAISGQGNTEAFF. The CDR3 region has the DNA TGTGCCATCAGCGGACAGGGGAACACTGAAGCTTTCTTT.

The rearrangement links TRBV19 to TRBJ2-3, with D maybe TRBD2 (5 bases). The CDR3 extends over 13 amino acids. CDR1 is LNHDA, CDR2 SQIVND, per germline (reference sequence). With 3 bases removed from V and 4 bases from J, the gap between germline ends came to 8 bases. The CDR3 bases are TGTGCCAGTAGTATCCTGGGAGCAGATACGCAGTATTTT. It translates to CASSILGADTQYF. Full variable domain (remainder filled in from reference TRBV19 and TRBJ2-3): DGGITQSPKYLFRKEGQNVTLSCEQNLNHDAMYWYRQDPGQGLRLIYYSQIVNDFQKGDIAEGYSVSREKKESFPLTVTSAQKNPTAFYLCASSILGADTQYFGPGTRLTVL.

The CDR3 DNA reads TGTGCTAGCCCGACCGAGTCGGGAGGAGGGGATGAGCAGTTCTTC. Translation: CASPTESGGGDEQFF. V and J are TRBV7-7 and TRBJ2-1; 7 bases align to TRBD2. Germline lookup yields CDR1 SSHAT and CDR2 FNYEAQ (reference sequence). The CDR3 has 15 residues.

The chain uses TRBV9 and TRBJ2-1; 7 positions agree with TRBD2. V shed 2 bases, J shed 8 bases, and the junction held 10 bases outside the gene matches. The V gene's germline CDR1 is SGDLS and CDR2 YYNGEE. CDR3 length: 15 amino acids. CDR3 nucleotides: TGTGCCAGCAGCGTTTCCAGCGGGGTCAGCGATGAGCAGTTCTTC. Translated: CASSVSSGVSDEQFF.

This chain links TRBV21-1 with TRBJ2-6; no check of the table's D call, TRBD1, against the DNA was made. TRBV21-1 is classified as a pseudogene. The CDR3 extends over 18 amino acids. CDR3 sequence: CASSPEDRAHSGANVLTF. The CDR3 nucleotides read TGTGCCAGCAGCCCTGAAGACAGGGCCCACTCTGGGGCCAACGTCCTGACTTTC.

This chain uses TRBV5-1 with TRBJ2-1, with 9 bases that match TRBD2. The trim removed 0 bases at V and 8 bases at J, leaving 9 bases unmatched. CDR1 and CDR2 (germline): SGHRS, YFSETQ. This CDR3 has 16 residues. CDR3 sequence reads: CASSLALAGVVHEQFF. CDR3 DNA: TGCGCCAGCAGCTTGGCATTAGCGGGAGTGGTCCATGAGCAGTTCTTC. Together with reference TRBV5-1 and TRBJ2-1, the CDR3 gives the full variable domain: KAGVTQTPRYLIKTRGQQVTLSCSPISGHRSVSWYQQTPGQGLQFLFEYFSETQRNKGNFPGRFSGRQFSNSRSEMNVSTLELGDSALYLCASSLALAGVVHEQFFGPGTRLTVL.

The J gene is TRBJ1-2, the V gene TRBV9, with 12 bases aligning to TRBD1. V lost 3 bases to trimming and J lost 4 bases; unmatched junction nucleotides: 4. Germline-derived CDR1 and CDR2 are SGDLS and YYNGEE. This CDR3 spans 15 amino acids. The chain's CDR3 is CASSGGQGASYGYTF. The CDR3 bases are TGTGCCAGCAGCGGGGGACAGGGGGCGAGCTATGGCTACACCTTC.

The table lists this clone with many counts. The chain is built from TRBV27 and TRBJ2-7, with 8 positions matching TRBD1. From germline, CDR1 is MNHEY and CDR2 SMNVEV (reference sequence). This CDR3 contains 14 residues. The V and J ends lost 3 bases and 7 bases, in that order; junction bases with no gene match: 8. The CDR3, as DNA: TGTGCCAGCAGTTTCGTCCAGGGGGCTGGGGAGCAGTACTTC. Translated, it gives CASSFVQGAGEQYF.

The chain is built from TRBV7-2 and TRBJ1-2; D unclear. Trimming removed 1 base from V and 4 bases from J, with 13 bases in between. The CDR3 consists of 15 residues. The germline V gene has CDR1 SGHTA and CDR2 FQGNSA. CDR3 nucleotide sequence: TGTGCCAGCAGCTTAGACATAGAGGGAATCTATGGCTACACCTTC. Amino acids: CASSLDIEGIYGYTF.

The J gene is TRBJ2-7, the V gene TRBV7-2, with a possible D match to TRBD2 (6 bases). Per the germline V gene, CDR1 is SGHTA and CDR2 is FQGNSA. The CDR3 covers 15 residues. The ends were cut back, 2 bases at V and 7 bases at J, with 18 bases in the middle. CDR3 in amino acids: CASSLIQGGSWEQYF. Here the CDR3 DNA reads TGTGCCAGCAGCTTAATTCAGGGAGGTTCGTGGGAGCAGTACTTC. The full variable domain, its missing parts supplied by reference TRBV7-2 and TRBJ2-7, is GAGVSQSPSNKVTEKGKDVELRCDPISGHTALYWYRQSLGQGLEFLIYFQGNSAPDKSGLPSDRFSAERTGGSVSTLTIQRTQQEDSAVYLCASSLIQGGSWEQYFGPGTRLTVT.

This clone was counted only a few times. This sequence joins TRBV6-5 and TRBJ1-1, with D possibly matching TRBD1 (6 bases). This CDR3 is built from 11 residues. The germline V gene encodes CDR1 MNHEY and CDR2 SVGAGI. Trimming took off 10 bases at V and 5 bases at J, with 11 bases between the two ends. CDR3 in DNA: TGTGCCATAGGTAGGGGGACTGAAGCTTTCTTT. Translated: CAIGRGTEAFF.

V is TRBV7-9 and J is TRBJ2-1; maybe TRBD2 (5 bases). Germline V gene data show CDR1 as SEHNR and CDR2 as FQNEAQ (reference sequence). The CDR3 covers 16 residues. V lost 1 base to trimming and J lost 2 bases, with 12 bases between them. CDR3 sequence: CASSLVSGVPYNEQFF. CDR3 nucleotides: TGTGCCAGCAGCTTAGTCTCCGGGGTCCCCTACAATGAGCAGTTCTTC. Full variable domain (outside the CDR3, taken from reference TRBV7-9 and TRBJ2-1): DTGVSQNPRHKITKRGQNVTFRCDPISEHNRLYWYRQTLGQGPEFLTYFQNEAQLEKSRLLSDRFSAERPKGSFSTLEIQRTEQGDSAMYLCASSLVSGVPYNEQFFGPGTRLTVL.

Only a few counts were recorded for this clone. The rearrangement uses TRBV9 and TRBJ1-1, with TRBD1 as a possible D gene (6 bases). The CDR3 totals 14 residues. The V gene's germline CDR1 is SGDLS and CDR2 YYNGEE. V was pared by 2 bases and J by 3 bases, with 11 bases between. CDR3 residues: CASSVLQGDTEAFF. The CDR3 nucleotides are TGTGCCAGCAGCGTCTTACAGGGTGACACTGAAGCTTTCTTT. The whole variable domain, filled in from reference TRBV9 and TRBJ1-1, reads DSGVTQTPKHLITATGQRVTLRCSPRSGDLSVYWYQQSLDQGLQFLIQYYNGEERAKGNILERFSAQQFPDLHSELNLSSLELGDSALYFCASSVLQGDTEAFFGQGTRLTVV.

The chain recombines TRBV6-1 with TRBJ2-7; D might be TRBD1 (6 bases). CDR1 and CDR2 from the germline V gene are MNHNS and SASEGT. The CDR3 totals 14 residues. Between the trimmed V and J ends, which lost 8 bases and 2 bases, there was a span of 16 bases. The CDR3 DNA is TGTGCCAGCTCTTTGGACAGAACAGCCTACGAGCAGTACTTC. This codes for CASSLDRTAYEQYF.

V and J are TRBV7-9 and TRBJ2-7, with a tentative D call TRBD1 (6 bases). Trimming pared 3 bases from V and 6 bases from J, leaving 15 bases between. The CDR3 runs to 14 residues. Germline V gene data show CDR1 as SEHNR and CDR2 as FQNEAQ (reference sequence). The CDR3 DNA is TGTGCCAGCAGCTTTGCAGGGGAAAATCGCGAGCAGTACTTC. It encodes CASSFAGENREQYF.

CDR3 in amino acids: CASSQRSGRTSIEKTQYF. CDR3 nucleotides: TGTGCCAGCAGCCAACGATCAGGCAGGACTAGTATTGAAAAGACCCAGTACTTC. This chain links TRBV27 with TRBJ2-5; 7 positions agree with TRBD2. CDR1 is MNHEY, CDR2 SMNVEV, per germline (reference sequence). V lost 6 bases to trimming and J lost 6 bases; unmatched junction nucleotides: 22. The CDR3 is 18 amino acids.

This chain joins TRBV2 and TRBJ2-1; D gene unclear. The CDR3 contains 10 residues. The V gene lost 6 bases and the J gene lost 15 bases, with 12 bases spanning the gap. Germline-derived CDR1 and CDR2 are SNHLY and FYNNEI. The chain's CDR3 is CASSRVQPFF. CDR3 bases: TGTGCCAGCAGCCGGGTTCAACCGTTCTTC.

This chain uses TRBV21-1 with TRBJ2-7; the D call TRBD1 from the table was never checked on the DNA. TRBV21-1 is reported as a pseudogene. The CDR3 totals 15 residues. CDR3 sequence (DNA): TGTGCCAGCATCCCCCGGAGAGACAGGGTTGGCGAGCAGTACTTC. Residues: CASIPRRDRVGEQYF.

The chain uses TRBV2 and TRBJ2-3; TRBD2 aligns across 11 bases. The CDR3 is 15 amino acids. The J segment lost 6 bases and the V segment lost 6 bases, leaving 8 bases of the junction unmatched. Germline V lookup: CDR1 SNHLY, CDR2 FYNNEI. CDR3: CASSAQTSGIDTQYF. DNA for the CDR3: TGTGCCAGCAGCGCCCAGACTAGCGGGATTGATACGCAGTATTTT. Together with reference TRBV2 and TRBJ2-3, the CDR3 gives the full variable domain: EPEVTQTPSHQVTQMGQEVILRCVPISNHLYFYWYRQILGQKVEFLVSFYNNEISEKSEIFDDQFSVERPDGSNFTLKIRSTKLEDSAMYFCASSAQTSGIDTQYFGPGTRLTVL.

The rearrangement uses TRBV19 and TRBJ2-7, with TRBD2 as a possible D gene (6 bases). This CDR3 contains 16 residues. Germline CDR1 reads LNHDA; CDR2 reads SQIVND (reference sequence). V lost 4 bases, J lost 0 bases, and 16 bases lay in between. Here the CDR3 reads CASSTYRDSHSYEQYF. CDR3 nucleotides: TGTGCCAGTAGTACCTACCGGGACTCGCACTCCTACGAGCAGTACTTC. Combining the CDR3 with reference TRBV19 and TRBJ2-7 gives the whole variable domain DGGITQSPKYLFRKEGQNVTLSCEQNLNHDAMYWYRQDPGQGLRLIYYSQIVNDFQKGDIAEGYSVSREKKESFPLTVTSAQKNPTAFYLCASSTYRDSHSYEQYFGPGTRLTVT.

This clone has more than one count but fewer than ten. The J gene is TRBJ1-1, the V gene TRBV5-1; D is uncertain. Germline CDR1 and CDR2: SGHRS and YFSETQ. CDR3 length equals 15 residues. Trimming left V 3 bases short and J 1 base short, with 13 bases between. The CDR3 is CASSSYGDPNTEAFF. The CDR3 nucleotides read TGCGCCAGCAGCTCGTACGGAGATCCGAACACTGAAGCTTTCTTT.

This chain joins TRBV9 and TRBJ2-3; D is undetermined. The length of the CDR3 is 14 residues. The germline gives CDR1 SGDLS, CDR2 YYNGEE. Trimming shortened V by 1 base and J by 2 bases, and 8 bases separated the two germline ends. The CDR3: CASSVLAYTDTQYF. The CDR3, as DNA: TGTGCCAGCAGCGTATTAGCTTACACAGATACGCAGTATTTT.

V usage is TRBV2 and J usage is TRBJ2-1, with TRBD2 identical over 11 bases. V lost 6 bases and J lost 12; bases outside the gene matches: 7. Per the germline V gene, CDR1 is SNHLY and CDR2 is FYNNEI. The CDR3 is 13 residues long. The CDR3 region is CASRRLAGQGQFF. CDR3 sequence (DNA): TGTGCCAGCAGACGACTAGCGGGACAGGGGCAGTTCTTC.

The rearrangement joins TRBV7-4 to TRBJ2-5; TRBD2 matches at 16 bases. Germline V gives CDR1 SGHVT, CDR2 SQSDAQ. The CDR3 has 17 amino acids. Trimming took 7 bases from V and 1 from J; bases not matched to a gene: 6. CDR3 nucleotide sequence: TGTGCCAGCATTCCGGGACTAGCGGGAGGGTGCCAAGAGACCCAGTACTTC. This encodes CASIPGLAGGCQETQYF. The full variable domain, its missing parts supplied by reference TRBV7-4 and TRBJ2-5, is GAGVSQSPRYKVAKRGRDVALRCDSISGHVTLYWYRQTLGQGSEVLTYSQSDAQRDKSGRPSGRFSAERPERSVSTLKIQRTEQGDSAVYLCASIPGLAGGCQETQYFGPGTRLLVL.

V gene TRBV7-2 combines with J gene TRBJ2-1; 8 nucleotides align to TRBD1. Germline V gives CDR1 SGHTA, CDR2 FQGNSA. J was trimmed by 9 bases and V by 2 bases; bases with no gene match: 9. The length of the CDR3 is 15 residues. Written as DNA, the CDR3 is TGTGCCAGCAGCTTACAGGGGGCGCTTTTAGGTGAGCAGTTCTTC. It yields the protein CASSLQGALLGEQFF.

The chain carries TRBV29-1 and TRBJ2-7; possibly TRBD2 for D (5 bases). The germline V and J ends were trimmed by 5 bases and 5 bases, with 10 bases remaining between them. This CDR3 has 11 amino acids. Germline CDR1 SQVTM, CDR2 ANQGSEA. The CDR3 DNA follows: TGCAGCGTTTTAGAGGGCGACGAGCAGTACTTC. The encoded protein is CSVLEGDEQYF.